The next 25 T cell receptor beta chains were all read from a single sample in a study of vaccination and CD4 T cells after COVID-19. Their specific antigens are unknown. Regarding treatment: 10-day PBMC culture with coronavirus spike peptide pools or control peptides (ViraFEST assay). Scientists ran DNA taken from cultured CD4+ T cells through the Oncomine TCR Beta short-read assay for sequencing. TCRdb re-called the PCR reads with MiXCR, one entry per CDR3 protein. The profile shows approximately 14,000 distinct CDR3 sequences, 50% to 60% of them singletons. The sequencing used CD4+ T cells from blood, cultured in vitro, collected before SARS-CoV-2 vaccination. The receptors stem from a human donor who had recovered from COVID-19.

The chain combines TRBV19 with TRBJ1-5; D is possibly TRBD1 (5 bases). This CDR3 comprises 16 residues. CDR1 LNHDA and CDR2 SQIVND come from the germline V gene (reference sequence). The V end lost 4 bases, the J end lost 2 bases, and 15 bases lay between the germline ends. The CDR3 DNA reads TGTGCCAGTAGTACCCGGGGGGGGGTCGGCAATCAGCCCCAGCATTTT. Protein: CASSTRGGVGNQPQHF.

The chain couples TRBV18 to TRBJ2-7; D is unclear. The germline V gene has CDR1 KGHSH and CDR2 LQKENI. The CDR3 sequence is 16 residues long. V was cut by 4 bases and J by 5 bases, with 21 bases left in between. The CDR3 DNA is TGTGCCAGCTCACTCTCCAAGTCCCCAACCACCCACGAGCAGTACTTC. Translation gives CASSLSKSPTTHEQYF. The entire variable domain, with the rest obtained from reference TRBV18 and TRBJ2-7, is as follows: NAGVMQNPRHLVRRRGQEARLRCSPMKGHSHVYWYRQLPEEGLKFMVYLQKENIIDESGMPKERFSAEFPKEGPSILRIQQVVRGDSAAYFCASSLSKSPTTHEQYFGPGTRLTVT.

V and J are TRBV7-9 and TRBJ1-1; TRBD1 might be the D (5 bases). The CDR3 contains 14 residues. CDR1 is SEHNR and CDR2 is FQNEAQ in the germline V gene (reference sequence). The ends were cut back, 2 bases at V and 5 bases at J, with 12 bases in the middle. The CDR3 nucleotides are TGTGCCAGCAGCTTATTCCACCGGGGGACTGAAGCTTTCTTT. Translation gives CASSLFHRGTEAFF.

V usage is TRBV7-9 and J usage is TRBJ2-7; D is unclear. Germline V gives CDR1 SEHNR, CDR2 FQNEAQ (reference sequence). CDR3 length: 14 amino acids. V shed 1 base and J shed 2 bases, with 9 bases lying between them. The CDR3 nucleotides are TGTGCCAGCAGCTTAGTGTCCCCCCCCTACGAGCAGTACTTC. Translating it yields CASSLVSPPYEQYF.

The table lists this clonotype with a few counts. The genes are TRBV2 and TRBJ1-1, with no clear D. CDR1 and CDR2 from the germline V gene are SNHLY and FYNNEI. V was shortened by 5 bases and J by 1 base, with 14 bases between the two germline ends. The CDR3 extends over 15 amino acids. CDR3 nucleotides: TGTGCCAGCAGTCCCCCCGGCCTGGGGAACACTGAAGCTTTCTTT. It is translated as CASSPPGLGNTEAFF.

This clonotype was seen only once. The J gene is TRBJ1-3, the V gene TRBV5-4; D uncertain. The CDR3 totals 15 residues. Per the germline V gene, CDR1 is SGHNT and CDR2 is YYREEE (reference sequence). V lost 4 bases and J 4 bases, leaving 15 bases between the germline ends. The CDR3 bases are TGTGCCAGCAGCACGGACGTAACCGCGGGAAACACCATATATTTT. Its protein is CASSTDVTAGNTIYF.

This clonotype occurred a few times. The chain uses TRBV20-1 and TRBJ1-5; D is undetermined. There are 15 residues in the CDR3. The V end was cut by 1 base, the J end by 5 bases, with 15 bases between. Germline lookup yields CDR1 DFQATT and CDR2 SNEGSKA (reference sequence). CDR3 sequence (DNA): TGCAGTGCTAGAGGGGCTGGGTTTCCTTATCAGCCCCAGCATTTT. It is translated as CSARGAGFPYQPQHF.

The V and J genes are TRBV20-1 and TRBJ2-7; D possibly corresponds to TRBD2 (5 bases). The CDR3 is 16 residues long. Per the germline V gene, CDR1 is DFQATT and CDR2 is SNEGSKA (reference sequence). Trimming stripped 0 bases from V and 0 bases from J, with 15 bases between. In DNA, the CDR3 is TGCAGTGCTAGAGACCAGGACTGGACTTTCTCCTACGAGCAGTACTTC. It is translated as CSARDQDWTFSYEQYF.

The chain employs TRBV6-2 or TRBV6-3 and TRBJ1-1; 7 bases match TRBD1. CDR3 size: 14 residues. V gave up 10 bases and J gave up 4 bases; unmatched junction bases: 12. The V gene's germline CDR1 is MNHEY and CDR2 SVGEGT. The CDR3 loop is CAIKTTRGITEAFF. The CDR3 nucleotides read TGTGCCATCAAAACAACCAGGGGGATCACTGAAGCTTTCTTT.

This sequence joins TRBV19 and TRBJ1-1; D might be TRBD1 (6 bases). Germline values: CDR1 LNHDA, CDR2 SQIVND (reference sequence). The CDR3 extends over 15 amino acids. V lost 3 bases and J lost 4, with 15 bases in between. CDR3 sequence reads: CASSMSGVLGTEAFF. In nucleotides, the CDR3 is TGTGCCAGTAGTATGTCAGGGGTTCTGGGCACTGAAGCTTTCTTT.

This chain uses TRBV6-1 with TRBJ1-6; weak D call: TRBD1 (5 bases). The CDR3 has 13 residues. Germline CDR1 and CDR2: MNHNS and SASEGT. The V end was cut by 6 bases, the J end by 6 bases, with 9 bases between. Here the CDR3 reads CASSRDGNSPLHF. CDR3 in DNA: TGTGCCAGCAGCCGGGACGGTAATTCACCCCTCCACTTT.

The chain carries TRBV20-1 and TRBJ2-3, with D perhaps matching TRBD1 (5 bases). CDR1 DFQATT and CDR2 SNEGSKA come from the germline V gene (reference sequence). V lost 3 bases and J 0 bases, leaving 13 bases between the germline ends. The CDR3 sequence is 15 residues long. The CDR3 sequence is CSARGRTTSTDTQYF. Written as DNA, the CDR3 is TGCAGTGCTAGGGGAAGGACAACTAGCACAGATACGCAGTATTTT.

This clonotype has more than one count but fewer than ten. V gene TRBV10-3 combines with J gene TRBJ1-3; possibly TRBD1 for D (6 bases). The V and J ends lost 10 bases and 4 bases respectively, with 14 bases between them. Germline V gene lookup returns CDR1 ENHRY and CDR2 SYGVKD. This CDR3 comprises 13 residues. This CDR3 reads CASSAGTGNTIYF. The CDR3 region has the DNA TGTGCCAGCTCAGCCGGGACAGGAAACACCATATATTTT.

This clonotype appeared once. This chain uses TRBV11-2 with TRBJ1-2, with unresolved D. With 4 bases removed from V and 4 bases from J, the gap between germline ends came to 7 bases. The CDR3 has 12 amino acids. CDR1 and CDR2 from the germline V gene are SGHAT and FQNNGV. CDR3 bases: TGTGCCAGCAGCTCCGAGAGCTATGGCTACACCTTC. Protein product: CASSSESYGYTF.

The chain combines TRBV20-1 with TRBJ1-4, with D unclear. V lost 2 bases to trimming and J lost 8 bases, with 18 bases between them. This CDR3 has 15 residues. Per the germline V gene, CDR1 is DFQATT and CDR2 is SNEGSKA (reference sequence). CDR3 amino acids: CSARRPRGNWEKLFF. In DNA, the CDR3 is TGCAGTGCTAGACGACCACGGGGAAACTGGGAAAAACTGTTTTTT.

CDR3 protein: CASSFPGANVLTF. The CDR3 DNA sequence: TGTGCCAGCAGCTTCCCCGGGGCCAACGTCCTGACTTTC. This chain joins TRBV7-2 and TRBJ2-6; unclear D gene. Germline CDR1 and CDR2: SGHTA and FQGNSA. Trimming shortened V by 3 bases and J by 4 bases, and 4 bases separated the two germline ends. This CDR3 is 13 amino acids long.

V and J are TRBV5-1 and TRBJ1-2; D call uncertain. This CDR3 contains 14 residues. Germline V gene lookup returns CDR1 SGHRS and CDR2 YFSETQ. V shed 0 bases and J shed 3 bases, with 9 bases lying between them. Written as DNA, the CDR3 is TGCGCCAGCAGCTTGGAGTCAACCGACTATGGCTACACCTTC. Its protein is CASSLESTDYGYTF.

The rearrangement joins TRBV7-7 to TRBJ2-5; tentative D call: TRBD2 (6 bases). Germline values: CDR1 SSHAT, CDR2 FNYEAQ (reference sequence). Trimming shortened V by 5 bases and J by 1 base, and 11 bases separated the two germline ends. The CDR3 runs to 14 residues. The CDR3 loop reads CASSPGSLQETQYF. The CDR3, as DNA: TGTGCCAGCAGCCCCGGGAGTCTCCAAGAGACCCAGTACTTC. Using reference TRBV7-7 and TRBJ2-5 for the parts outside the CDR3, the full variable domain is GAGVSQSPRYKVTKRGQDVTLRCDPISSHATLYWYQQALGQGPEFLTYFNYEAQPDKSGLPSDRFSAERPEGSISTLTIQRTEQRDSAMYRCASSPGSLQETQYFGPGTRLLVL.

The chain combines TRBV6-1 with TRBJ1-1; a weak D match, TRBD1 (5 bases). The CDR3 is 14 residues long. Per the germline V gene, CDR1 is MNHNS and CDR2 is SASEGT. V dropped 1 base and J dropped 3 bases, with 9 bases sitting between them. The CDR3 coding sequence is TGTGCCAGCAGTGAAGGCAGGGCGGACACTGAAGCTTTCTTT. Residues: CASSEGRADTEAFF.

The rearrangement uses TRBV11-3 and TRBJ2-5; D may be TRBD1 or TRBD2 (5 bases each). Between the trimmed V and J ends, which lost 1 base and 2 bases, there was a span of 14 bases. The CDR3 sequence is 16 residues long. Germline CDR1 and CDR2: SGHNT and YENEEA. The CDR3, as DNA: TGTGCCAGCAGCTTAGTTGGGGCAACGGGGCAAGAGACCCAGTACTTC. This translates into CASSLVGATGQETQYF.

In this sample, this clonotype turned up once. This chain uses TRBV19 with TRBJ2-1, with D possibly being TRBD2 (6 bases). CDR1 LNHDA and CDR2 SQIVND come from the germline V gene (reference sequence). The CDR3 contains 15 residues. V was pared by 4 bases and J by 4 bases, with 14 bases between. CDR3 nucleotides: TGTGCCAGTAGTACCGGGGGAGGCCCATACAATGAGCAGTTCTTC. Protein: CASSTGGGPYNEQFF.

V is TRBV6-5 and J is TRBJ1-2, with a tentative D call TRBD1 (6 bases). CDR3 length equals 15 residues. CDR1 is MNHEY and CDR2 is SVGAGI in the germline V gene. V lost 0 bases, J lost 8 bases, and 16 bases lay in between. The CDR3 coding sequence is TGTGCCAGCAGTTACTCGATCGGGACACCTCGGGGCTACACCTTC. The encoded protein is CASSYSIGTPRGYTF.

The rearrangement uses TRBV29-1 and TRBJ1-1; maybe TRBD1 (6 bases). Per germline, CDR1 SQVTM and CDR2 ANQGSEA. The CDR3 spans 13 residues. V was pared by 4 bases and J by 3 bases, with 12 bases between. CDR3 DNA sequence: TGCAGCGTTGCAGGACAGAGGGACACTGAAGCTTTCTTT. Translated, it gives CSVAGQRDTEAFF.

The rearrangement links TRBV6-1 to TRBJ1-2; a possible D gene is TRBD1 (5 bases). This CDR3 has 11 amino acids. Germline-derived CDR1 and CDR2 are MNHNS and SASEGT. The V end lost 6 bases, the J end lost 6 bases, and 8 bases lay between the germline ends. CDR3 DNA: TGTGCCAGCAGGGGGGGTGATGGCTACACCTTC. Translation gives CASRGGDGYTF.

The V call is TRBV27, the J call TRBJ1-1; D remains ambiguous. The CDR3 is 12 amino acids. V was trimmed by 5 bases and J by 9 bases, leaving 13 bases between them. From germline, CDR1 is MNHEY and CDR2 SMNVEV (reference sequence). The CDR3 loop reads CASSRRTGKAFF. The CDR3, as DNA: TGTGCCAGCAGTCGACGGACGGGAAAAGCTTTCTTT.